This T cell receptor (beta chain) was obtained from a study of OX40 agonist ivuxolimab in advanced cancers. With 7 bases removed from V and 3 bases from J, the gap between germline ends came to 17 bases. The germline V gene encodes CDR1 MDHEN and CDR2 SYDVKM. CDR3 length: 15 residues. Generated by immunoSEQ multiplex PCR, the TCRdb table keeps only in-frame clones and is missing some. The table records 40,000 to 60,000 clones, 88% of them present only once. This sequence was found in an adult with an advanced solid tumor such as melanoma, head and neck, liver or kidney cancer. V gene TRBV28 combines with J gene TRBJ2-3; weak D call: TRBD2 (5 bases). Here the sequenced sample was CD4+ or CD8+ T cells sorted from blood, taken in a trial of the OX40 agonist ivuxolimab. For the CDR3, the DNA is TGTGCCAGCATCCCGAGAGGATCGGGGACAGATACGCAGTATTTT. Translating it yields CASIPRGSGTDTQYF.